A selection of T cell receptor beta chains follows, all from one sample in a study of blood T cell repertoires in COVID-19. Using immunoSEQ multiplex PCR, the repertoire was profiled, and TCRdb retains in-frame clones only, with some absent. The repertoire holds more than 200,000 clones, with roughly nine tenths as singletons. The sequenced sample was peripheral blood. These receptors came from a man between 65 and 80 years old with acute or convalescent COVID-19. CDR3s include the opening cysteine and the closing phenylalanine or tryptophan. The D gene is left open where the match is weak. Rows give clone size only sometimes, using once, few, many, or a class for an expanded clone.

v_call: TRBV4-2; clone_size: .; j_call: TRBJ2-7; d_call: .; cdr3_aa: CASSNGKSPSYEQYF; cdr3_nt: TGTGCCAGCAGCAACGGGAAAAGTCCCTCCTACGAGCAGTACTTC
v_call: TRBV28; clone_size: .; j_call: TRBJ1-1; d_call: .; cdr3_aa: CASSSPGALTEAFF; cdr3_nt: TGTGCCAGCAGTTCGCCAGGGGCCCTCACTGAAGCTTTCTTT
v_call: TRBV6-5; clone_size: .; j_call: TRBJ1-5; d_call: .; cdr3_aa: CASGGDSNQPQHF; cdr3_nt: TGTGCCAGCGGGGGCGATAGCAATCAGCCCCAGCATTTT
v_call: TRBV5-1; clone_size: .; j_call: TRBJ1-5; d_call: .; cdr3_aa: CASSLGDNNQPQHF; cdr3_nt: TGCGCCAGCAGCTTGGGGGACAACAATCAGCCCCAGCATTTT
v_call: TRBV19; clone_size: .; j_call: TRBJ2-2; d_call: .; cdr3_aa: CASSSAQGYDTGELFF; cdr3_nt: TGTGCCAGTAGTAGTGCTCAGGGTTATGACACCGGGGAGCTGTTTTTT
v_call: TRBV27; clone_size: .; j_call: TRBJ2-5; d_call: .; cdr3_aa: CASSLSWAGRETQYF; cdr3_nt: TGTGCCAGCAGTTTATCCTGGGCGGGAAGGGAGACCCAGTACTTC
v_call: TRBV9; clone_size: .; j_call: TRBJ2-7; d_call: TRBD2; cdr3_aa: CASSGGREGSYEQYF; cdr3_nt: TGTGCCAGCAGCGGCGGGAGGGAGGGATCCTACGAGCAGTACTTC
v_call: TRBV7-2; clone_size: .; j_call: TRBJ1-1; d_call: .; cdr3_aa: CASSLVPGTEAFF; cdr3_nt: TGTGCCAGCAGCTTAGTTCCCGGGACAGAAGCTTTCTTT
v_call: TRBV5-4; clone_size: .; j_call: TRBJ2-5; d_call: .; cdr3_aa: CASSLVGGKQETQYF; cdr3_nt: TGTGCCAGCAGCTTGGTTGGAGGGAAGCAAGAGACCCAGTACTTC
v_call: TRBV7-2; clone_size: .; j_call: TRBJ1-2; d_call: TRBD1; cdr3_aa: CASSLGTGDGYTF; cdr3_nt: TGTGCCAGCAGCCTCGGGACAGGGGATGGCTACACCTTC
v_call: TRBV18; clone_size: .; j_call: TRBJ2-5; d_call: .; cdr3_aa: CASSPPGATTGQETQYF; cdr3_nt: TGTGCCAGCTCACCACCGGGTGCCACAACCGGGCAAGAGACCCAGTACTTC
v_call: TRBV30; clone_size: .; j_call: TRBJ1-2; d_call: TRBD1; cdr3_aa: CAWRPGQNYGYTF; cdr3_nt: TGTGCCTGGAGACCGGGACAGAACTATGGCTACACCTTC
v_call: TRBV30; clone_size: .; j_call: TRBJ2-7; d_call: .; cdr3_aa: CAWSRWQGGNEQYF; cdr3_nt: TGTGCCTGGAGTCGATGGCAGGGGGGCAACGAGCAGTACTTC
v_call: TRBV14; clone_size: .; j_call: TRBJ2-5; d_call: .; cdr3_aa: CASSQVGRTRETQYF; cdr3_nt: TGTGCCAGCAGCCAAGTGGGGCGAACGCGGGAGACCCAGTACTTC
v_call: TRBV29-1; clone_size: .; j_call: TRBJ1-1; d_call: TRBD1; cdr3_aa: CSVGQAGGAFF; cdr3_nt: TGCAGCGTCGGACAGGCGGGAGGAGCTTTCTTT
v_call: TRBV7-2; clone_size: .; j_call: TRBJ2-7; d_call: .; cdr3_aa: CASSLDTAYEQYF; cdr3_nt: TGTGCCAGCAGCTTGGACACAGCCTACGAGCAGTACTTC
v_call: TRBV29-1; clone_size: .; j_call: TRBJ2-7; d_call: .; cdr3_aa: CSVIRLSSSYEQYF; cdr3_nt: TGCAGCGTCATCAGGCTCTCCAGCTCCTACGAGCAGTACTTC
v_call: TRBV5-6; clone_size: .; j_call: TRBJ2-1; d_call: .; cdr3_aa: CASSPRVSPASEQFF; cdr3_nt: TGTGCCAGCAGCCCCCGGGTGTCCCCAGCCAGTGAGCAGTTCTTC
v_call: TRBV5-1; clone_size: .; j_call: TRBJ2-7; d_call: TRBD2; cdr3_aa: CASSVGTSELYEQYF; cdr3_nt: TGCGCCAGCAGCGTGGGGACTAGCGAGCTCTACGAGCAGTACTTC
v_call: TRBV5-1; clone_size: .; j_call: TRBJ2-5; d_call: TRBD2; cdr3_aa: CASSPTTSGRTETQYF; cdr3_nt: TGCGCCAGCAGCCCAACGACTAGCGGGAGGACAGAGACCCAGTACTTC
v_call: TRBV7-9; clone_size: .; j_call: TRBJ2-2; d_call: .; cdr3_aa: CASSPVDILNTGELFF; cdr3_nt: TGTGCCAGCAGCCCCGTGGACATCCTGAACACCGGGGAGCTGTTTTTT
v_call: TRBV5-1; clone_size: .; j_call: TRBJ2-3; d_call: TRBD1; cdr3_aa: CASSQGQGGTDTQYF; cdr3_nt: TGCGCCAGCAGCCAAGGACAGGGCGGGACAGATACGCAGTATTTT
v_call: TRBV15; clone_size: .; j_call: TRBJ2-1; d_call: .; cdr3_aa: CATSRTGDEQFF; cdr3_nt: TGTGCCACCAGCAGAACCGGGGATGAGCAGTTCTTC
v_call: TRBV28; clone_size: .; j_call: TRBJ2-6; d_call: .; cdr3_aa: CASSFSGGAGANVLTF; cdr3_nt: TGTGCCAGCAGTTTTTCGGGGGGCGCTGGGGCCAACGTCCTGACTTTC
v_call: TRBV28; clone_size: .; j_call: TRBJ2-2; d_call: .; cdr3_aa: CASSLTLANTGELFF; cdr3_nt: TGTGCCAGCAGCTTGACACTAGCGAACACCGGGGAGCTGTTTTTT
v_call: TRBV25-1; clone_size: .; j_call: TRBJ2-5; d_call: TRBD2; cdr3_aa: CASSDPLAGVTETQYF; cdr3_nt: TGTGCCAGCAGTGACCCTCTAGCGGGAGTTACGGAGACCCAGTACTTC
v_call: TRBV5-5; clone_size: .; j_call: TRBJ2-3; d_call: .; cdr3_aa: CASSANARGDTQYF; cdr3_nt: TGTGCCAGCAGCGCGAATGCCAGGGGTGATACGCAGTATTTT
v_call: TRBV7-2; clone_size: .; j_call: TRBJ2-7; d_call: .; cdr3_aa: CASSYVLGSPYEQYF; cdr3_nt: TGTGCCAGCAGCTATGTACTAGGCAGCCCCTACGAGCAGTACTTC
v_call: TRBV7-2; clone_size: .; j_call: TRBJ1-5; d_call: .; cdr3_aa: CASSFTGLSQPQHF; cdr3_nt: TGTGCCAGCAGCTTTACAGGGTTGAGTCAGCCCCAGCATTTT
v_call: TRBV20-1; clone_size: .; j_call: TRBJ2-3; d_call: TRBD2; cdr3_aa: CSASREETDTQYF; cdr3_nt: TGCAGTGCTAGTCGGGAGGAGACAGATACGCAGTATTTT
v_call: TRBV19; clone_size: .; j_call: TRBJ2-2; d_call: .; cdr3_aa: CASRTGWEETGELFF; cdr3_nt: TGTGCCAGTAGGACAGGGTGGGAGGAAACCGGGGAGCTGTTTTTT
v_call: TRBV5-1; clone_size: .; j_call: TRBJ1-1; d_call: TRBD1; cdr3_aa: CASSWQGEGTEAFF; cdr3_nt: TGCGCCAGCAGCTGGCAGGGGGAAGGTACTGAAGCTTTCTTT
v_call: TRBV6-5; clone_size: .; j_call: TRBJ2-7; d_call: .; cdr3_aa: CASTIGNYEQYF; cdr3_nt: TGTGCCAGCACGATCGGGAACTACGAGCAGTACTTC
v_call: TRBV9; clone_size: few; j_call: TRBJ1-1; d_call: .; cdr3_aa: CASSLRGDLMNTEAFF; cdr3_nt: TGTGCCAGCAGCCTCCGAGGTGACCTCATGAACACTGAAGCTTTCTTT
v_call: TRBV7-9; clone_size: .; j_call: TRBJ1-6; d_call: .; cdr3_aa: CASNNPGDSPLHF; cdr3_nt: TGTGCCAGCAACAACCCGGGTGATTCACCCCTCCACTTT
v_call: TRBV5-1; clone_size: .; j_call: TRBJ2-4; d_call: .; cdr3_aa: CASSTETGSKNIQYF; cdr3_nt: TGCGCCAGCAGCACCGAGACAGGTTCGAAAAACATTCAGTACTTC
v_call: TRBV30; clone_size: .; j_call: TRBJ1-2; d_call: .; cdr3_aa: CAWSEGANYGYTF; cdr3_nt: TGTGCCTGGAGTGAGGGAGCTAACTATGGCTACACCTTC
v_call: TRBV6-2/TRBV6-3; clone_size: .; j_call: TRBJ1-5; d_call: .; cdr3_aa: CASSYGAGSYSNQPQHF; cdr3_nt: TGTGCCAGCAGTTACGGGGCAGGATCTTATAGCAATCAGCCCCAGCATTTT
v_call: TRBV11-3; clone_size: .; j_call: TRBJ2-3; d_call: .; cdr3_aa: CASSLTSSSNTQYF; cdr3_nt: TGTGCCAGCAGCTTAACATCCTCTAGCAATACGCAGTATTTT
v_call: TRBV5-1; clone_size: .; j_call: TRBJ2-1; d_call: TRBD2; cdr3_aa: CASTGGLAGANEQFF; cdr3_nt: TGCGCCAGCACTGGGGGACTAGCGGGAGCCAATGAGCAGTTCTTC
v_call: TRBV14; clone_size: .; j_call: TRBJ2-1; d_call: .; cdr3_aa: CASSQEVARTYNEQFF; cdr3_nt: TGTGCCAGCAGCCAAGAAGTAGCGAGAACATACAATGAGCAGTTCTTC
v_call: TRBV29-1; clone_size: once; j_call: TRBJ2-1; d_call: .; cdr3_aa: CSVSGGNSYNEQFF; cdr3_nt: TGCAGCGTTAGTGGGGGCAATTCCTACAATGAGCAGTTCTTC
v_call: TRBV6-5; clone_size: .; j_call: TRBJ1-2; d_call: .; cdr3_aa: CASSYRSWTGNYGYTF; cdr3_nt: TGTGCCAGCAGTTACCGGTCTTGGACGGGGAACTATGGCTACACCTTC
v_call: TRBV7-2; clone_size: .; j_call: TRBJ1-3; d_call: .; cdr3_aa: CASSSLLGNTIYF; cdr3_nt: TGTGCCAGCAGTTCTCTATTGGGAAACACCATATATTTT
v_call: TRBV21-1; clone_size: once; j_call: TRBJ2-7; d_call: .; cdr3_aa: CASSKGYQVPYEQYF; cdr3_nt: TGTGCCAGCAGCAAAGGTTATCAGGTCCCCTACGAGCAGTACTTC
v_call: TRBV19; clone_size: .; j_call: TRBJ2-1; d_call: .; cdr3_aa: CASSTGDSYNEQFF; cdr3_nt: TGTGCCAGTAGTACGGGTGACTCCTACAATGAGCAGTTCTTC
v_call: TRBV5-6; clone_size: once; j_call: TRBJ1-5; d_call: TRBD1; cdr3_aa: CASSLEGTGEYQPQHF; cdr3_nt: TGTGCCAGCAGCTTGGAAGGGACAGGGGAATATCAGCCCCAGCATTTT
v_call: TRBV9; clone_size: .; j_call: TRBJ2-7; d_call: TRBD2; cdr3_aa: CASSVGGLAGAYEQYF; cdr3_nt: TGTGCCAGCAGCGTAGGCGGGCTAGCGGGGGCCTACGAGCAGTACTTC
v_call: TRBV15; clone_size: .; j_call: TRBJ1-5; d_call: .; cdr3_aa: CATSRVAEPQHF; cdr3_nt: TGTGCCACCAGCAGAGTCGCGGAGCCCCAGCATTTT
v_call: TRBV19; clone_size: .; j_call: TRBJ2-7; d_call: .; cdr3_aa: CASSISESYEQYF; cdr3_nt: TGTGCCAGTAGTATTTCTGAGAGCTACGAGCAGTACTTC
v_call: TRBV7-9; clone_size: .; j_call: TRBJ2-7; d_call: TRBD2; cdr3_aa: CASRPTSGRQGIFYEQYF; cdr3_nt: TGTGCCAGCAGGCCGACTAGCGGGAGGCAGGGGATTTTTTACGAGCAGTACTTC
v_call: TRBV6-5; clone_size: .; j_call: TRBJ2-2; d_call: TRBD2; cdr3_aa: CASTGLETGELFF; cdr3_nt: TGTGCCAGCACTGGACTAGAGACCGGGGAGCTGTTTTTT
v_call: TRBV9; clone_size: .; j_call: TRBJ1-1; d_call: .; cdr3_aa: CASSLPRTEAFF; cdr3_nt: TGTGCCAGCAGCCTCCCCAGAACTGAAGCTTTCTTT
v_call: TRBV4-1; clone_size: .; j_call: TRBJ2-1; d_call: .; cdr3_aa: CASSQVNRGNEQFF; cdr3_nt: TGCGCCAGCAGCCAAGTAAATCGGGGGAATGAGCAGTTCTTC
v_call: TRBV28; clone_size: .; j_call: TRBJ1-4; d_call: .; cdr3_aa: CASRRGGVEKLFF; cdr3_nt: TGTGCCAGCAGGAGGGGAGGGGTGGAAAAACTGTTTTTT
v_call: TRBV5-1; clone_size: .; j_call: TRBJ2-3; d_call: TRBD2; cdr3_aa: CASSPGLASTDTQYF; cdr3_nt: TGCGCCAGCAGCCCCGGACTAGCGAGCACAGATACGCAGTATTTT
v_call: TRBV7-2; clone_size: .; j_call: TRBJ2-7; d_call: TRBD2; cdr3_aa: CASSGGGLAAYEQYF; cdr3_nt: TGTGCCAGCAGCGGAGGGGGACTAGCGGCCTACGAGCAGTACTTC
v_call: TRBV5-1; clone_size: .; j_call: TRBJ1-1; d_call: TRBD1; cdr3_aa: CASSLQGEAFF; cdr3_nt: TGCGCCAGCAGCCTACAGGGGGAAGCTTTCTTT
v_call: TRBV14; clone_size: .; j_call: TRBJ1-4; d_call: .; cdr3_aa: CASSRELNEKLFF; cdr3_nt: TGTGCCAGCAGCCGAGAACTGAATGAAAAACTGTTTTTT